Presented here are 32 T cell receptor beta chains from one specimen sequenced in a study of blood T cell repertoires in COVID-19. TCRdb keeps only in-frame clones here, not all; method: immunoSEQ multiplex PCR. The table lists over 85,000 clones, approximately 80% of them singletons. Sequencing input: peripheral blood. The receptors were gathered from a woman aged 55-75 years with acute or convalescent COVID-19.

This chain links TRBV5-6 with TRBJ1-4, with D unclear. The germline CDR1 and CDR2 sequences are SGHDT and YYEEEE. Between the trimmed V and J ends, which lost 0 bases and 8 bases, there was a span of 11 bases. This CDR3 is built from 14 residues. CDR3 in DNA: TGTGCCAGCAGCTTGGAGGAGGGTGCGGAAAAACTGTTTTTT. Protein: CASSLEEGAEKLFF.

The V and J genes are TRBV29-1 and TRBJ1-2, with TRBD1 as a possible D gene (6 bases). The CDR3 extends over 13 amino acids. The V gene's germline CDR1 is SQVTM and CDR2 ANQGSEA. V was shortened by 7 bases and J by 4 bases, with 16 bases between the two germline ends. CDR3 loop: CSATTGTSYGYTF. The CDR3 DNA follows: TGCAGCGCCACGACCGGGACAAGCTATGGCTACACCTTC. Filled out from reference TRBV29-1 and TRBJ1-2, the complete variable domain reads SAVISQKPSRDICQRGTSLTIQCQVDSQVTMMFWYRQQPGQSLTLIATANQGSEATYESGFVIDKFPISRPNLTFSTLTVSNMSPEDSSIYLCSATTGTSYGYTFGSGTRLTVV.

The chain combines TRBV5-6 with TRBJ1-5; 11 bases fit TRBD1. Germline values: CDR1 SGHDT, CDR2 YYEEEE. There are 17 residues in the CDR3. The V segment lost 2 bases and the J segment 1 base; nucleotides outside the gene matches: 5. The CDR3 sequence: CASSFGQGAMSNQPQHF. As DNA, the CDR3 is TGTGCCAGCAGCTTTGGACAGGGGGCGATGAGCAATCAGCCCCAGCATTTT.

The chain recombines TRBV4-3 with TRBJ2-1; 7 nucleotides agree with TRBD1. The CDR3 has 16 amino acids. V dropped 0 bases and J dropped 2; count of bases not matched to a gene: 4. Per germline, CDR1 LGHNA and CDR2 YSLEER. CDR3 in amino acids: CASSQDSGTAYNEQFF. CDR3 DNA sequence: TGCGCCAGCAGCCAAGATTCGGGGACAGCCTACAATGAGCAGTTCTTC.

This chain connects TRBV5-4 to TRBJ2-7, with TRBD1 as a possible D gene (7 bases). The germline V and J ends were trimmed by 4 bases and 0 bases, with 17 bases remaining between them. The germline gives CDR1 SGHNT, CDR2 YYREEE (reference sequence). The CDR3 covers 16 residues. CDR3 DNA: TGTGCCAGCAGCCCAACTGCGGGGACAGACTCCTACGAGCAGTACTTC. Its protein product is CASSPTAGTDSYEQYF.

The sample holds one count of this clone. The chain has TRBV6-5 and TRBJ2-7, with 11 bases that match TRBD2. CDR3 length: 15 residues. Germline CDR1 MNHEY, CDR2 SVGAGI. J was trimmed by 6 bases and V by 0 bases; bases with no gene match: 4. CDR3 sequence reads: CASSYSLAGGSEQYF. The CDR3 DNA sequence: TGTGCCAGCAGTTACTCCCTAGCGGGGGGTAGCGAGCAGTACTTC.

The rearrangement joins TRBV4-1 to TRBJ1-6; D uncertain. CDR1 and CDR2 from the germline V gene are MGHRA and YSYEKL. This CDR3 has 19 amino acids. V lost 0 bases and J lost 8, with 23 bases in between. CDR3 amino acids: CASSQDPALTQVADSPLHF. The DNA for the CDR3 is TGCGCCAGCAGCCAAGATCCGGCTCTGACCCAGGTCGCCGATTCACCCCTCCACTTT.

This clone appeared a few times. The V and J genes are TRBV20-1 and TRBJ2-7, with D unresolved. Trimming took 6 bases from V and 4 from J, leaving 10 bases between them. The germline V gene encodes CDR1 DFQATT and CDR2 SNEGSKA (reference sequence). The CDR3 totals 11 residues. CDR3 sequence: CSAREVYEQYF. CDR3 sequence (DNA): TGCAGTGCACGTGAGGTTTACGAGCAGTACTTC.

The rearrangement links TRBV27 to TRBJ1-5, with D unclear. Trimming took off 2 bases at V and 5 bases at J, with 7 bases between the two ends. The CDR3 runs to 13 residues. Germline V CDR1 and CDR2: MNHEY, SMNVEV (reference sequence). The CDR3 loop is CASSLVRDQPQHF. In DNA, the CDR3 is TGTGCCAGCAGTTTAGTACGGGATCAGCCCCAGCATTTT.

The chain uses TRBV9 and TRBJ1-2, with TRBD1 identical over 10 bases. Looked up from germline, CDR1 is SGDLS and CDR2 is YYNGEE. The CDR3 spans 15 residues. V gave up 3 bases and J gave up 4 bases; unmatched junction bases: 6. The CDR3 reads CASSETGGMVYGYTF. CDR3 nucleotide sequence: TGTGCCAGCAGCGAGACAGGGGGCATGGTCTATGGCTACACCTTC.

The chain recombines TRBV14 with TRBJ1-4; possible D gene TRBD1, 5 bases. This CDR3 has 17 residues. Germline V gene lookup returns CDR1 SGHDN and CDR2 FVKESK. V gave up 3 bases and J gave up 8 bases, with 22 bases separating them. The CDR3: CASSQFEQGLGREKLFF. The CDR3 DNA is TGTGCCAGCAGCCAGTTCGAGCAGGGCCTAGGACGGGAAAAACTGTTTTTT.

This clone was observed a handful of times. The chain recombines TRBV6-4 with TRBJ2-7, with a weak D call TRBD1 (5 bases). V shed 7 bases and J shed 0 bases, with 13 bases lying between them. CDR3 length: 14 residues. Germline lookup yields CDR1 MRHNA and CDR2 SNTAGT. CDR3 protein: CASIPHQGSYEQYF. CDR3 bases: TGTGCCAGCATCCCCCACCAGGGCTCCTACGAGCAGTACTTC.

This sequence joins TRBV11-3 and TRBJ1-1; 7 bases line up with TRBD1. CDR1 and CDR2 from the germline V gene are SGHNT and YENEEA. V lost 4 bases and J lost 9; bases outside the gene matches: 5. This CDR3 is 12 amino acids long. In DNA, the CDR3 is TGTGCCAGCAGCTCGGGACAGTGGAAAGCTTTCTTT. Residues: CASSSGQWKAFF.

V usage is TRBV4-1 and J usage is TRBJ2-1, with a tentative D call TRBD2 (7 bases). The CDR3 sequence is 15 residues long. Germline V gene lookup returns CDR1 MGHRA and CDR2 YSYEKL. Trimming took off 4 bases at V and 7 bases at J, with 17 bases between the two ends. The CDR3 loop is CASSPPGGAVNEQFF. The CDR3 region has the DNA TGCGCCAGCAGCCCTCCGGGGGGCGCGGTGAATGAGCAGTTCTTC.

This chain links TRBV5-1 with TRBJ1-1; 11 bases map to TRBD1. This CDR3 is built from 15 residues. V trimming: 1 base; J trimming: 5 bases; junction bases outside the gene matches: 4. Germline CDR1 and CDR2: SGHRS and YFSETQ. The CDR3 protein is CASSLSGTGGTEAFF. CDR3 nucleotide sequence: TGCGCCAGCAGCTTGTCCGGGACAGGGGGGACTGAAGCTTTCTTT.

CDR3 DNA: TGTGCCAGCAGCAAAGCGACGGGACAGTGTCATCGTTGGTCCCAGCATTTT. Protein: CASSKATGQCHRWSQHF. This chain uses TRBV21-1 with TRBJ1-5; the table's TRBD1 call for D was not verified on the DNA. TRBV21-1 is a pseudogene. The CDR3 consists of 17 residues.

The J gene is TRBJ2-2, the V gene TRBV11-2, with TRBD2 matching 14 bases. The CDR3 length is 18 residues. With V trimmed by 5 bases and J by 7 bases, 12 bases remained unmatched. In germline, CDR1 is SGHAT, CDR2 FQNNGV. The CDR3 reads CASSPRLAGGPRFGELFF. The CDR3 DNA is TGTGCCAGCAGCCCAAGACTAGCGGGGGGGCCGAGATTCGGGGAGCTGTTTTTT.

The rearrangement links TRBV4-2 to TRBJ1-5, with 8 bases lining up with TRBD1. CDR1 LGHNA and CDR2 YNFKEQ come from the germline V gene. The ends lost 0 bases at V and 5 bases at J; junction bases unmatched: 6. The CDR3 covers 16 residues. CDR3 sequence reads: CASSQDRTGQHQPQHF. CDR3 DNA: TGTGCCAGCAGCCAAGATAGGACAGGGCAACATCAGCCCCAGCATTTT.

This clone was seen a handful of times. The V gene is TRBV19, the J gene TRBJ1-5; possibly TRBD1 for D (5 bases). Trimming stripped 5 bases from V and 3 bases from J, with 8 bases between. Germline CDR1 and CDR2: LNHDA and SQIVND (reference sequence). CDR3 length equals 13 residues. CDR3 loop: CASSEQVNQPQHF. CDR3 in DNA: TGTGCCAGTAGTGAACAGGTCAATCAGCCCCAGCATTTT. The whole variable domain, filled in from reference TRBV19 and TRBJ1-5, reads DGGITQSPKYLFRKEGQNVTLSCEQNLNHDAMYWYRQDPGQGLRLIYYSQIVNDFQKGDIAEGYSVSREKKESFPLTVTSAQKNPTAFYLCASSEQVNQPQHFGDGTRLSIL.

The chain is built from TRBV19 and TRBJ1-5; D gene unclear. The CDR3 runs 12 residues. Germline V gene sequence: CDR1 LNHDA, CDR2 SQIVND (reference sequence). V was trimmed by 9 bases and J by 6 bases, leaving 12 bases between them. The CDR3, as DNA: TGTGCCAGCGGGAGGAGTTTTCAGCCCCAGCATTTT. Its protein product is CASGRSFQPQHF.

The rearrangement joins TRBV5-1 to TRBJ2-3, with D perhaps TRBD2 (6 bases). The germline V gene has CDR1 SGHRS and CDR2 YFSETQ. Trimming removed 0 bases at V and 2 bases at J, with 16 bases between. The CDR3 sequence is 17 residues long. The CDR3 is CASSLAVADLITDTQYF. Here the CDR3 DNA reads TGCGCCAGCAGCTTGGCCGTAGCGGACCTGATCACAGATACGCAGTATTTT.

The V and J genes are TRBV11-2 and TRBJ2-5; 8 nucleotides match TRBD2. The CDR3 is 15 residues long. Germline V gene data show CDR1 as SGHAT and CDR2 as FQNNGV. V gave up 4 bases and J gave up 1 base; unmatched junction bases: 5. CDR3 sequence: CASSSGSGAQETQYF. CDR3 coding DNA: TGTGCCAGCAGCTCGGGTAGCGGGGCCCAAGAGACCCAGTACTTC. Full variable domain (remainder filled in from reference TRBV11-2 and TRBJ2-5): EAGVAQSPRYKIIEKRQSVAFWCNPISGHATLYWYQQILGQGPKLLIQFQNNGVVDDSQLPKDRFSAERLKGVDSTLKIQPAKLEDSAVYLCASSSGSGAQETQYFGPGTRLLVL.

The chain is built from TRBV28 and TRBJ1-2, with 7 bases matching TRBD1. Trimming cost V 8 bases and J 2 bases; bases outside gene matches: 14. This CDR3 spans 16 amino acids. Per germline, CDR1 MDHEN and CDR2 SYDVKM. Written as DNA, the CDR3 is TGTGCCAGCCAGGAATTGGGGACAGTTTACAACTATGGCTACACCTTC. Its protein product is CASQELGTVYNYGYTF.

The rearrangement joins TRBV9 to TRBJ1-4; perhaps TRBD1 as D (5 bases). V lost 4 bases, J lost 5 bases, and 24 bases lay in between. CDR3 size: 18 residues. Germline CDR1 SGDLS, CDR2 YYNGEE. The CDR3 region is CASSLSTAGGGGNEKLFF. For the CDR3, the DNA is TGTGCCAGCAGCCTCAGTACGGCCGGGGGTGGAGGAAATGAAAAACTGTTTTTT. Using reference TRBV9 and TRBJ1-4 for the parts outside the CDR3, the full variable domain is DSGVTQTPKHLITATGQRVTLRCSPRSGDLSVYWYQQSLDQGLQFLIQYYNGEERAKGNILERFSAQQFPDLHSELNLSSLELGDSALYFCASSLSTAGGGGNEKLFFGSGTQLSVL.

This sequence joins TRBV5-1 and TRBJ1-1, with TRBD1 matching 8 bases. Germline V lookup: CDR1 SGHRS, CDR2 YFSETQ. There are 13 residues in the CDR3. After removal of 4 bases from V and 4 bases from J, the junction contained 3 bases not matched to a gene. CDR3 coding DNA: TGCGCCAGCAGCACAGGACAGGGCACTGAAGCTTTCTTT. It specifies CASSTGQGTEAFF.

The CDR3 is CASSYRDRGRGGYTF. The CDR3 nucleotides read TGTGCCAGCAGTTATAGGGACAGGGGGCGAGGGGGCTACACCTTC. This chain joins TRBV6-5 and TRBJ1-2; 12 bases are a match to TRBD1. V lost 3 bases and J lost 8; bases outside the gene matches: 7. Germline assignment: CDR1 MNHEY and CDR2 SVGAGI. CDR3 size: 15 residues.

The V gene is TRBV18, the J gene TRBJ1-4; D call uncertain. The V gene's germline CDR1 is KGHSH and CDR2 LQKENI. Trimming cost V 0 bases and J 3 bases, with 17 bases left between them. The CDR3 is 18 amino acids. The CDR3: CASSPPGSLLMANEKLFF. In nucleotides, the CDR3 is TGTGCCAGCTCACCACCGGGGAGCCTACTCATGGCTAATGAAAAACTGTTTTTT.

The rearrangement links TRBV5-1 to TRBJ1-1, with no clear D. The germline V and J ends were trimmed by 0 bases and 5 bases, with 5 bases remaining between them. Germline CDR1 reads SGHRS; CDR2 reads YFSETQ. The CDR3 contains 12 residues. The DNA of the CDR3 is TGCGCCAGCAGCTTGGTTGAGACTGAAGCTTTCTTT. Its translation: CASSLVETEAFF.

This clone turned up a few times. V is TRBV6-1 and J is TRBJ2-1; 12 bases agree with TRBD2. Germline CDR1 is MNHNS and CDR2 is SASEGT. CDR3 length: 19 amino acids. V lost 4 bases, J lost 7 bases, and 17 bases stayed unmatched. The CDR3 bases are TGTGCCAGCAGTGCTGCTAGCGGGGGGGCGTTCGCGCACTCAAATGAGCAGTTCTTC. Translating it yields CASSAASGGAFAHSNEQFF.

The rearrangement uses TRBV13 and TRBJ1-1; D call uncertain. The CDR3 contains 15 residues. CDR1 is PRHDT and CDR2 is FYEKMQ in the germline V gene (reference sequence). V was clipped by 5 bases and J by 1 base, with 14 bases between them. CDR3 DNA sequence: TGTGCCAGCAGCGAGTATACTCCACCGAACACTGAAGCTTTCTTT. It is translated as CASSEYTPPNTEAFF.

This chain joins TRBV20-1 and TRBJ1-2; D uncertain. The length of the CDR3 is 11 residues. CDR1 is DFQATT and CDR2 is SNEGSKA in the germline V gene (reference sequence). CDR3 region: CSLTANYGYTF. CDR3 DNA: TGCAGCCTAACAGCTAACTATGGCTACACCTTC.

This chain connects TRBV19 to TRBJ2-1, with D tentatively TRBD2 (6 bases). The CDR3 has 14 residues. Germline lookup yields CDR1 LNHDA and CDR2 SQIVND (reference sequence). Trimming took 2 bases from V and 7 from J, leaving 12 bases between them. In nucleotides, the CDR3 is TGTGCCAGTAGTATATCGGGACTTCCTAATGAGCAGTTCTTC. Residues: CASSISGLPNEQFF.